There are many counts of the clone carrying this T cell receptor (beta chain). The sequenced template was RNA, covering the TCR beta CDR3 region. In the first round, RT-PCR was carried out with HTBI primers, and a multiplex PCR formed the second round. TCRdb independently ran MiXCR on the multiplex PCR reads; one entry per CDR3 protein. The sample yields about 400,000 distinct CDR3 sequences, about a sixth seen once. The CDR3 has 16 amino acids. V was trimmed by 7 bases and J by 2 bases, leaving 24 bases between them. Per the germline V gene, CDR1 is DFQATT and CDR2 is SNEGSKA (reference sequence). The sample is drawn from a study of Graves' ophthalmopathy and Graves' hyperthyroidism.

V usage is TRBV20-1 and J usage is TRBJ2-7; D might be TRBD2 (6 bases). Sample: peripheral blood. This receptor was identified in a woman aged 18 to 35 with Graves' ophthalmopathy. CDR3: CSGASLLELATYEQYF. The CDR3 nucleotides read TGCAGTGGGGCCAGTTTGCTAGAACTAGCAACCTACGAGCAGTACTTC.